This TCR beta chain was captured by sequencing in a study of blood T cell repertoires in COVID-19. Turning to the study itself: Collection of acute and convalescent COVID-19 samples took place in the United States, Italy and Spain. Nucleic acid was either cDNA or gDNA, and it came from T cells, B-cell-depleted T cells, or PBMCs.

Trimming removed 4 bases from V and 7 bases from J; junction bases left unmatched: 14. This CDR3 comprises 16 residues. Germline V gene sequence: CDR1 SGHKS, CDR2 YYEKEE (reference sequence). In the original workflow: Estimates of nucleated cell counts were drawn from the amplification of reference gene primers. The table came from immunoSEQ multiplex PCR; TCRdb's copy has only in-frame clones and leaves some out. That table is the source of V, J and clone size, and D and trimming were worked out from the DNA. The repertoire holds 90,000 or so clones, with roughly 70% as singletons. The sample consisted of peripheral blood. The V gene is TRBV5-5, the J gene TRBJ2-1; 7 bases fit TRBD2. The receptor was isolated from a woman aged 60-70 years in a cohort sampled during active or convalescent COVID-19. The CDR3 coding sequence is TGTGCCAGCAGCGGTGGCCGCCCTAGCGGTTTAAATGAGCAGTTCTTC. It yields the protein CASSGGRPSGLNEQFF.